This T cell receptor (beta chain) was found in a study of blood T cell repertoires in COVID-19. Clones were sequenced by immunoSEQ multiplex PCR, and TCRdb holds only the in-frame ones, with some missing. The sample has under 400,000 clones; approximately 89% are singletons. This receptor was identified in a woman aged 30 to 39 with COVID-19, enrolled during active disease. The sequenced material came from peripheral blood.

CDR3 residues: CASSWRLTSGGKETQYF. The CDR3 nucleotides read TGTGCCAGCAGCTGGAGGTTGACTAGCGGGGGGAAAGAGACCCAGTACTTC. This chain connects TRBV5-6 to TRBJ2-5; 13 nucleotides line up with TRBD2. The CDR3 spans 17 residues. Germline assignment: CDR1 SGHDT and CDR2 YYEEEE. The V segment lost 3 bases and the J segment 3 bases; nucleotides outside the gene matches: 8.